This TCR beta chain was recovered during a study of control samples from healthy donors and cancer patients. The protocol was immunoSEQ multiplex PCR, while the TCRdb copy is restricted to in-frame clones and leaves out a portion. The table shows fewer than 95,000 clones, with roughly 80% occurring only once. Worth noting for this clone: Other DNA sequences in the same sample also yield this CDR3.

The CDR3 loop spans 13 amino acids. Trimming took 4 bases from V and 2 from J, leaving 9 bases between them. The V gene's germline CDR1 is SGHRS and CDR2 YFSETQ. Input material: blood. The gene calls are TRBV5-1 and TRBJ1-2; D uncertain. This clonotype was sampled from a man under 40 in good health. The CDR3 DNA follows: TGCGCCAGCAGCCCGGGAGGAAACTATGGCTACACCTTC. Its translation: CASSPGGNYGYTF.